This T cell receptor beta chain was sequenced for a study of Tregs in tolerant kidney transplant recipients. Findings and limits, study-wide: For some patients, primers changed over time, blocking nucleotide-level comparison.

As to this clone: The antigen is undetermined.

Measured with immunoSEQ multiplex PCR; TCRdb has only the in-frame clones, and not every one. The repertoire holds approximately 60,000 clones, with roughly 98% as singletons. V lost 4 bases, J lost 7 bases, and 9 bases stayed unmatched. This CDR3 spans 15 amino acids. In germline, CDR1 is SGDLS, CDR2 YYNGEE. The rearrangement joins TRBV9 to TRBJ1-2; 11 bases agree with TRBD1. The sequence was obtained from a human donor who received a combined kidney and bone marrow transplant. This sample comprised Tregs from blood, obtained before the transplant. In nucleotides, the CDR3 is TGTGCCAGCAGCACCCGATGGACAGGGGGCCTTGGCTACACCTTC. This gives the protein CASSTRWTGGLGYTF. Supplemented by reference TRBV9 and TRBJ1-2, the full variable domain reads DSGVTQTPKHLITATGQRVTLRCSPRSGDLSVYWYQQSLDQGLQFLIQYYNGEERAKGNILERFSAQQFPDLHSELNLSSLELGDSALYFCASSTRWTGGLGYTFGSGTRLTVV.